The T cell receptor (beta chain) under discussion was sequenced for a study of HIV-infected patients and healthy controls. Study-wide findings and caveats: HIV-associated CDR3 frequencies dropped significantly during therapy; CMV-associated ones, mostly rising, changed nonsignificantly. In healthy controls, MAIT alpha CDR3s were common; in HIV+ repertoires, severely depleted.

The CDR3 loop spans 15 amino acids. Per the germline V gene, CDR1 is SGHTA and CDR2 is FQGNSA. With 6 bases clipped from V and 7 bases from J, the junction kept 10 bases outside the gene matches. All unsorted peripheral T cells were captured because whole blood was used without fractionation. Alpha and beta constant-region primers primed reverse transcription of around 500 ng RNA. Each of the alpha and beta chains got its own library through chain-specific third strand synthesis with indices. A single primer pair per chain amplified all rearrangements, with per-molecule barcodes. A short first PCR added P5 and P7 adapter elements and a second index. One entry per CDR3 protein results from TCRdb running MiXCR on the 5' RACE reads. The table has about 14,000 distinct CDR3 sequences, 7.5% to 10% seen once; the top ten hold about 6.8%. This clonotype was detected only once. Its antigen is still unknown.

This sequence joins TRBV7-2 and TRBJ2-2, with 8 bases lining up with TRBD1. Sample: blood. The sequence came from an adult in good health. This CDR3 is CASRPGGVHLGELFF. The CDR3 DNA follows: TGTGCCAGCAGACCAGGGGGCGTCCATCTCGGGGAGCTGTTTTTT. The full variable domain, in which reference TRBV7-2 and TRBJ2-2 provide the parts outside the CDR3, is GAGVSQSPSNKVTEKGKDVELRCDPISGHTALYWYRQSLGQGLEFLIYFQGNSAPDKSGLPSDRFSAERTGGSVSTLTIQRTQQEDSAVYLCASRPGGVHLGELFFGEGSRLTVL.